This T cell receptor (beta chain) was profiled in a study of T cells in Graves' hyperthyroidism and ophthalmopathy. Trimming took off 0 bases at V and 2 bases at J, with 8 bases between the two ends. Germline V gene data show CDR1 as DFQATT and CDR2 as SNEGSKA (reference sequence). This CDR3 is built from 13 residues. Amplification yielded TCR beta CDR3 regions, with RNA transcripts as the source. Carried out on the TCR CDR3, a first-round RT-PCR used the HTBI primer set. TCRdb processed the multiplex PCR reads anew with MiXCR; each CDR3 protein has one entry. The sample includes hundreds of thousands of distinct CDR3 sequences, 38% of them seen just once. This clonotype was observed a few times. Its antigen is not known. Study-wide results and limits: A model of 13 V-J pairs discriminated ophthalmopathy from stable hyperthyroidism.

The sequenced sample consisted of blood. The receptor's source is a man younger than 35 with Graves' hyperthyroidism. The chain couples TRBV20-1 to TRBJ2-7; no reliable D call. For the CDR3, the DNA is TGCAGTGCTAGAGAACAAAACACCTACGAGCAGTACTTC. As protein: CSAREQNTYEQYF.